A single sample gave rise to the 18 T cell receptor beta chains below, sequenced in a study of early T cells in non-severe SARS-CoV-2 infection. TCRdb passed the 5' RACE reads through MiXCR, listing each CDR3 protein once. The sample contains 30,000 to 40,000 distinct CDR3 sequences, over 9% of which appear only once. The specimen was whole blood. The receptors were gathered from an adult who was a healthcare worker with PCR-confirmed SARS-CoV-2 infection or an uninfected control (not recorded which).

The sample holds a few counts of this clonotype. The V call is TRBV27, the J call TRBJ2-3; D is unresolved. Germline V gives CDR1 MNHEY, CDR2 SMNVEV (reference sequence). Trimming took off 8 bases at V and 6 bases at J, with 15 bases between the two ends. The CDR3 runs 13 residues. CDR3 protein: CASGSSRWDTQYF. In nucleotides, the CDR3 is TGTGCCAGCGGATCTAGTCGGTGGGATACGCAGTATTTT.

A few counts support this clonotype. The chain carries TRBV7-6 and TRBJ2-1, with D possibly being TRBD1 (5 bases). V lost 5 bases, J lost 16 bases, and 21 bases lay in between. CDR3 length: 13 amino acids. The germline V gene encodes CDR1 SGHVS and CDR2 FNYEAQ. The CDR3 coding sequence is TGTGCCAGCAGCCCATCCCCGGACAATCTTCAATTCTTC. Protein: CASSPSPDNLQFF.

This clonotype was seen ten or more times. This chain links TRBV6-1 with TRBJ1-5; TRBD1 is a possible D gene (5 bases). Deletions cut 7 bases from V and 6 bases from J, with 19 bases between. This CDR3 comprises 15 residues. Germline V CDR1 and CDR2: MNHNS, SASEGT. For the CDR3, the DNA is TGTGCCAGCACAATTTCTGGGGGAACGAGTCAGCCCCAGCATTTT. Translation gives CASTISGGTSQPQHF.

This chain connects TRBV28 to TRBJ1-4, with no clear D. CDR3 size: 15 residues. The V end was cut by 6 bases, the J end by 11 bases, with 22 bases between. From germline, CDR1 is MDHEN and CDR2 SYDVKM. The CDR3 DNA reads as TGTGCCAGCAGGTCCCGACGGCGAGACGATAGGAAACTGTTTTTT. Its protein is CASRSRRRDDRKLFF. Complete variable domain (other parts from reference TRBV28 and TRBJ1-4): DVKVTQSSRYLVKRTGEKVFLECVQDMDHENMFWYRQDPGLGLRLIYFSYDVKMKEKGDIPEGYSVSREKKERFSLILESASTNQTSMYLCASRSRRRDDRKLFFGSGTQLSVL.

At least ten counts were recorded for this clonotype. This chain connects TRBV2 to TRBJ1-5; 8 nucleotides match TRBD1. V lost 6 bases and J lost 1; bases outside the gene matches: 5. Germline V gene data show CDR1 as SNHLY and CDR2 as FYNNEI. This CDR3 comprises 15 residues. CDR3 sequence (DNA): TGTGCCAGCAGCGTTAACAGGGGGAGCAATCAGCCCCAGCATTTT. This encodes CASSVNRGSNQPQHF.

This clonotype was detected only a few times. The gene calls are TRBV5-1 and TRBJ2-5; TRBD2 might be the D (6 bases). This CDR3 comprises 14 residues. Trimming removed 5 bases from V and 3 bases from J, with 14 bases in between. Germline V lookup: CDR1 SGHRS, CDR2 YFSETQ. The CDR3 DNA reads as TGCGCCAGCAGGCTGGGGGGAGCAAAAGAGACCCAGTACTTC. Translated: CASRLGGAKETQYF.

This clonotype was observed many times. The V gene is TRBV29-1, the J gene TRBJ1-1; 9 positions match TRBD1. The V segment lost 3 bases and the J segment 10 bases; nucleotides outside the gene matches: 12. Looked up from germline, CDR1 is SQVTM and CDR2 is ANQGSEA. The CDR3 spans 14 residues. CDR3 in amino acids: CSVDSPGQGIGAFF. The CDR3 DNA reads TGCAGCGTTGACTCCCCGGGACAGGGTATTGGAGCTTTCTTT.

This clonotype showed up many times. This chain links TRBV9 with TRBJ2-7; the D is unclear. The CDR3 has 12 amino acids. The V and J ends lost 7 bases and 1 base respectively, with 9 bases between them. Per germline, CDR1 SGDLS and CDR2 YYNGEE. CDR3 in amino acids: CASSGRSYEQYF. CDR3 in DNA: TGTGCCAGCTCGGGTAGATCCTACGAGCAGTACTTC.

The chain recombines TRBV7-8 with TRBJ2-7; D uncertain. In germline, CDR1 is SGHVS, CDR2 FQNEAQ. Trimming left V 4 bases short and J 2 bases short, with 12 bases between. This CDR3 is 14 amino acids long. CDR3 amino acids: CASSSRTAPYEQYF. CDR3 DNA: TGTGCCAGCAGCTCCCGGACCGCCCCCTACGAGCAGTACTTC.

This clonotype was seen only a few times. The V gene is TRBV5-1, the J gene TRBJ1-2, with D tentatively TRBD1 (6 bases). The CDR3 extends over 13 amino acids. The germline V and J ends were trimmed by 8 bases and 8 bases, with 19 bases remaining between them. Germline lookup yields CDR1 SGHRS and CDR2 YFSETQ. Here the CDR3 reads CASSGAAKEGYTF. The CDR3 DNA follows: TGCGCCAGTTCAGGGGCCGCCAAAGAGGGCTACACCTTC.

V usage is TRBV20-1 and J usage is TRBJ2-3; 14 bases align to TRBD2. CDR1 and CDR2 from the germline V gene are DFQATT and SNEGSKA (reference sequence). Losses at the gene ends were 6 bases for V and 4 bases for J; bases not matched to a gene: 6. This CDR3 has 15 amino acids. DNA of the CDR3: TGCAGTGCCCCTTTGGGACTAGCGGGGGCAGATACGCAGTATTTT. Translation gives CSAPLGLAGADTQYF.

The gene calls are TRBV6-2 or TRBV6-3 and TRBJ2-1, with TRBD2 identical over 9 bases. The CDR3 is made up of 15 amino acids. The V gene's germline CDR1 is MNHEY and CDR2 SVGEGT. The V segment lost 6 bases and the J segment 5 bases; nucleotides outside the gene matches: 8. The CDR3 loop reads CASSRSGGFNNEQFF. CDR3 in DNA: TGTGCCAGCAGCCGCAGCGGGGGGTTTAACAATGAGCAGTTCTTC.

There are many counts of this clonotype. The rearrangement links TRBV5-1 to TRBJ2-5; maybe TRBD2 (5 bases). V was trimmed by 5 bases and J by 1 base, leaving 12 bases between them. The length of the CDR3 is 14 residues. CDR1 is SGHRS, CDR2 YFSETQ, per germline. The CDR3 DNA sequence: TGCGCCAGCAGGCGGGCGGCAGGCCAAGAGACCCAGTACTTC. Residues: CASRRAAGQETQYF.

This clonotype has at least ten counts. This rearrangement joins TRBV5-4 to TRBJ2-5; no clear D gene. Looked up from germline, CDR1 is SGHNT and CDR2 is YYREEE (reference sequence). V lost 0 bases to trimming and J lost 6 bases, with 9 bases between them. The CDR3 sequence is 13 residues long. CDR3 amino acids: CASSLEARKTQYF. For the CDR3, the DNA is TGTGCCAGCAGCTTGGAAGCGAGGAAGACCCAGTACTTC. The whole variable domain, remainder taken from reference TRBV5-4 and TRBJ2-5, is ETGVTQSPTHLIKTRGQQVTLRCSSQSGHNTVSWYQQALGQGPQFIFQYYREEENGRGNFPPRFSGLQFPNYSSELNVNALELDDSALYLCASSLEARKTQYFGPGTRLLVL.

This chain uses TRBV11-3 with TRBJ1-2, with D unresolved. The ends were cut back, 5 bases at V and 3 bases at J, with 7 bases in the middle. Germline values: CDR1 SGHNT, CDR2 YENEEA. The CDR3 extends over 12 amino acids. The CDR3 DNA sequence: TGTGCCAGCAGCCAAGGAGACTATGGCTACACCTTC. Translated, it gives CASSQGDYGYTF.

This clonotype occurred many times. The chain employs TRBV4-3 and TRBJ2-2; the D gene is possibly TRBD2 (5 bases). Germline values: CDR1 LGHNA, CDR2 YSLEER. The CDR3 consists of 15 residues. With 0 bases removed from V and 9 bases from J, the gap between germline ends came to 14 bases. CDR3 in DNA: TGCGCCAGCAGCCAAGATCGAACTACCGGGAGGGAGCTGTTTTTT. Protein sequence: CASSQDRTTGRELFF.

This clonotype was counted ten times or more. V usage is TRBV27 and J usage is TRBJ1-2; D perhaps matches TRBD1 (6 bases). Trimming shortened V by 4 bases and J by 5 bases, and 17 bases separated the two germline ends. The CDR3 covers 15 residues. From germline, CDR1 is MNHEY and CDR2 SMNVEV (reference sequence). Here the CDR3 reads CASSWGGGGAYGYTF. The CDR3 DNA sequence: TGTGCCAGCAGTTGGGGCGGGGGGGGCGCGTATGGCTACACCTTC.

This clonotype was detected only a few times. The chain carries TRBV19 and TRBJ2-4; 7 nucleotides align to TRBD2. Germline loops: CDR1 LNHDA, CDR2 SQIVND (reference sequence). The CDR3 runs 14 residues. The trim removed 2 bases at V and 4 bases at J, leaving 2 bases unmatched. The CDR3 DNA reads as TGTGCCAGTAGTATACGGGGAGGGAAAAACATTCAGTACTTC. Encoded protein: CASSIRGGKNIQYF.